Shown below are 3 T cell receptor beta chains from a single sample sequenced in a study of human T cells and chemical hapten exposure. One entry per CDR3 protein results from TCRdb running MiXCR on the RACE reads. This table has 300,000 to 400,000 distinct CDR3 sequences, around 5.5% appearing once. The time point is: pre-sensitization, week 0. Treatment here: therapeutic diphenylcyclopropenone sensitization with weekly scalp DPC. The source was whole blood, collected in connection with sensitization to the hapten diphenylcyclopropenone (DPC). These receptors originate from a woman in her fifties or sixties with alopecia areata. Some clones in this sample may be carry-over from other donors' samples.

Ten or more counts support this clonotype. The J gene is TRBJ2-1, the V gene TRBV6-6; D unresolved. The CDR3 length is 16 residues. Germline V gene sequence: CDR1 MNHNY, CDR2 SVGAGI (reference sequence). V was trimmed by 0 bases and J by 4 bases, leaving 13 bases between them. CDR3 residues: CASSYSVQHGYNEQFF. In DNA form, the CDR3 reads TGTGCCAGCAGTTACTCGGTTCAGCATGGGTACAATGAGCAGTTCTTC.

Many counts were recorded for this clonotype. The V call is TRBV12-3 or TRBV12-4, the J call TRBJ2-4, with no clear D. The germline V and J ends were trimmed by 6 bases and 0 bases, with 15 bases remaining between them. The CDR3 loop spans 16 amino acids. In DNA, the CDR3 is TGTGCCAGCAGCCACTCTAGAGTTCTAGCCAAAAACATTCAGTACTTC. Its translation: CASSHSRVLAKNIQYF.

V gene TRBV6-2 or TRBV6-3 combines with J gene TRBJ1-5; 7 nucleotides align to TRBD1. The CDR3 runs to 15 residues. V shed 5 bases, J shed 5 bases, and the junction held 9 bases outside the gene matches. Germline assignment: CDR1 MNHEY and CDR2 SVGEGT. The CDR3 nucleotides are TGTGCCAGCAGTGAGACCGGGACAGCTTATCAGCCCCAGCATTTT. The encoded protein is CASSETGTAYQPQHF.